This T cell receptor beta chain was captured in a study of shared clonotypes between healthy human individuals. Naive CD8 cells, CD45RO-negative and positively selected for CCR7, excluded terminally differentiated effector memory CD45RA+ cells. All participating donors were Caucasian adults from Nashville, Tennessee. Generated by immunoSEQ multiplex PCR, the TCRdb table keeps only in-frame clones and is missing some. The sample includes about 2.1 million clones, around 93% of them seen just once. Details on this clone: Its antigen is undetermined.

Study results and caveats: Researchers found naive subsets generally carried larger estimated richness than memory subsets. Clonotypes which were not shared had lower generation probabilities than clonotypes that all four donors shared.

Input material: naive CD8+ T cells from PBMCs. The source is a man younger than 35 in good health. Some clones in this sample may be carry-over from other donors' samples.

CDR3 region: CASNRGPNTEAFF. CDR3 DNA sequence: TGTGCCAGCAACAGGGGGCCGAACACTGAAGCTTTCTTT. The chain joins TRBV6-5 to TRBJ1-1, with 9 bases identical to TRBD1. The germline V gene has CDR1 MNHEY and CDR2 SVGAGI. CDR3 length equals 13 residues. V lost 7 bases to trimming and J lost 1 base; unmatched junction nucleotides: 1.